This passage covers 28 T cell receptor beta chains from one sample sequenced in a study of T cells in localized non-small cell lung cancer. Sequenced by immunoSEQ multiplex PCR; TCRdb stores in-frame clones only, minus some. In the table there are some 72,000 clones, 70% to 90% of which are singletons. Material: peripheral blood, obtained before any cancer treatment. The receptors here all came from a man between 35 and 75 years old with stage I lung adenocarcinoma.

The chain employs TRBV28 and TRBJ1-5, with TRBD1 as a possible D gene (6 bases). The V end lost 5 bases, the J end lost 7 bases, and 15 bases lay between the germline ends. The CDR3 contains 14 residues. From germline, CDR1 is MDHEN and CDR2 SYDVKM. CDR3 residues: CASSEGGSGQPQHF. Here the CDR3 DNA reads TGTGCCAGCAGTGAGGGGGGGTCGGGCCAGCCCCAGCATTTT.

The chain carries TRBV18 and TRBJ2-5; unclear D gene. This CDR3 is 13 amino acids long. Trimming pared 2 bases from V and 4 bases from J, leaving 8 bases between. CDR1 KGHSH and CDR2 LQKENI come from the germline V gene. The CDR3 is CASSPGVGETQYF. DNA of the CDR3: TGTGCCAGCTCACCAGGGGTCGGAGAGACCCAGTACTTC.

This chain links TRBV2 with TRBJ1-4; D uncertain. CDR1 is SNHLY and CDR2 is FYNNEI in the germline V gene. The ends were cut back, 4 bases at V and 7 bases at J, with 10 bases in the middle. This CDR3 comprises 13 residues. CDR3 region: CASSATLGEKLFF. The CDR3 nucleotides read TGTGCCAGCAGTGCCACCCTCGGTGAAAAACTGTTTTTT. The full variable domain, its missing parts supplied by reference TRBV2 and TRBJ1-4, is EPEVTQTPSHQVTQMGQEVILRCVPISNHLYFYWYRQILGQKVEFLVSFYNNEISEKSEIFDDQFSVERPDGSNFTLKIRSTKLEDSAMYFCASSATLGEKLFFGSGTQLSVL.

This clone was recorded only once. The chain carries TRBV28 and TRBJ2-2; 11 nucleotides align to TRBD2. Germline V gene sequence: CDR1 MDHEN, CDR2 SYDVKM. The CDR3 covers 16 residues. V was clipped by 5 bases and J by 6 bases; unmatched bases: 8. DNA for the CDR3: TGTGCCAGCAGTGTAACTAGCGGGAGCCATCCCGGGGAGCTGTTTTTT. Translated, it gives CASSVTSGSHPGELFF. The whole variable domain, filled in from reference TRBV28 and TRBJ2-2, reads DVKVTQSSRYLVKRTGEKVFLECVQDMDHENMFWYRQDPGLGLRLIYFSYDVKMKEKGDIPEGYSVSREKKERFSLILESASTNQTSMYLCASSVTSGSHPGELFFGEGSRLTVL.

The J gene is TRBJ2-3, the V gene TRBV9; 9 bases fit TRBD1. V shed 0 bases, J shed 6 bases, and the junction held 11 bases outside the gene matches. The germline V gene encodes CDR1 SGDLS and CDR2 YYNGEE. This CDR3 contains 17 residues. This CDR3 is CASSVAPSGTGLDTQYF. The DNA of the CDR3 is TGTGCCAGCAGCGTAGCGCCCTCCGGGACAGGGCTGGATACGCAGTATTTT.

This chain uses TRBV29-1 with TRBJ2-2, with a tentative D call TRBD2 (7 bases). CDR1 and CDR2 (germline): SQVTM, ANQGSEA. The CDR3 covers 13 residues. V lost 7 bases and J lost 5, with 14 bases in between. The CDR3 DNA reads as TGCAGCGGTCGAAGGGGGGGGACCGGGGAGCTGTTTTTT. Its translation is CSGRRGGTGELFF.

In the case of this clone: Different DNA sequences within this sample yield the same CDR3. The genes are TRBV27 and TRBJ1-1; 7 bases fit TRBD1. The V and J ends lost 5 bases and 2 bases, in that order; junction bases with no gene match: 5. The CDR3 is 14 residues long. The germline V gene encodes CDR1 MNHEY and CDR2 SMNVEV (reference sequence). CDR3 in DNA: TGTGCCAGCAGTCCACAGGGGCCCAACACTGAAGCTTTCTTT. Translation: CASSPQGPNTEAFF.

This clone was picked up a small number of times. The chain couples TRBV28 to TRBJ1-2, with D uncertain. Germline CDR1 reads MDHEN; CDR2 reads SYDVKM. The length of the CDR3 is 11 residues. Trimming stripped 7 bases from V and 8 bases from J, with 11 bases between. CDR3 sequence (DNA): TGTGCCAGCACCACCGGGTTCGGCTACACCTTC. Its protein product is CASTTGFGYTF.

The V call is TRBV5-4, the J call TRBJ2-7, with 13 bases identical to TRBD2. The CDR3 covers 15 residues. Germline V gene lookup returns CDR1 SGHNT and CDR2 YYREEE (reference sequence). The junction had 5 bases not matched to a gene; V was cut back by 3 bases and J by 5 bases. CDR3 region: CASSWTSGRTHEQYF. DNA for the CDR3: TGTGCCAGCAGCTGGACTAGCGGGAGAACCCACGAGCAGTACTTC.

The J gene is TRBJ1-1, the V gene TRBV7-2; D uncertain. Germline lookup yields CDR1 SGHTA and CDR2 FQGNSA. V lost 3 bases and J lost 1, with 9 bases in between. CDR3 length: 14 amino acids. The CDR3 bases are TGTGCCAGCAGCTTCATGATTCAGAACACTGAAGCTTTCTTT. It specifies CASSFMIQNTEAFF. The full variable domain, its missing parts supplied by reference TRBV7-2 and TRBJ1-1, is GAGVSQSPSNKVTEKGKDVELRCDPISGHTALYWYRQSLGQGLEFLIYFQGNSAPDKSGLPSDRFSAERTGGSVSTLTIQRTQQEDSAVYLCASSFMIQNTEAFFGQGTRLTVV.

V and J are TRBV4-1 and TRBJ2-2; 7 bases line up with TRBD2. Trimming took 4 bases from V and 4 from J; bases not matched to a gene: 12. Germline V CDR1 and CDR2: MGHRA, YSYEKL. This CDR3 spans 17 amino acids. This CDR3 is CASSRNSGGEVTGELFF. CDR3 nucleotide sequence: TGCGCCAGCAGCCGCAACTCTGGGGGGGAAGTCACCGGGGAGCTGTTTTTT.

The chain carries TRBV5-1 and TRBJ2-1; either TRBD1 or TRBD2 may fit D (5 bases each). V gave up 4 bases and J gave up 3 bases, with 11 bases separating them. This CDR3 comprises 14 residues. CDR1 is SGHRS, CDR2 YFSETQ, per germline. The DNA for the CDR3 is TGCGCCAGCAGCGAGGGACGCGGCTACAATGAGCAGTTCTTC. Protein: CASSEGRGYNEQFF.

The chain uses TRBV30 and TRBJ2-5, with D possibly matching TRBD1 (5 bases). The CDR3 loop spans 13 amino acids. Trimming shortened V by 2 bases and J by 5 bases, and 12 bases separated the two germline ends. Looked up from germline, CDR1 is GTSNPN and CDR2 is SVGIG (reference sequence). CDR3 nucleotides: TGTGCCTGGAGTAGGGGAACTCAGGAGACCCAGTACTTC. This sequence encodes CAWSRGTQETQYF. Filled out from reference TRBV30 and TRBJ2-5, the complete variable domain reads SQTIHQWPATLVQPVGSPLSLECTVEGTSNPNLYWYRQAAGRGLQLLFYSVGIGQISSEVPQNLSASRPQDRQFILSSKKLLLSDSGFYLCAWSRGTQETQYFGPGTRLLVL.

This clone appeared a single time. The chain recombines TRBV12-5 with TRBJ2-1; TRBD2 matches at 7 bases. CDR3 length equals 13 residues. Trimming removed 1 base from V and 12 bases from J; junction bases left unmatched: 6. The germline V gene has CDR1 LGHNT and CDR2 FRNRAP. CDR3 region: CASGLAGLVRQFF. CDR3 coding DNA: TGTGCTAGTGGTTTGGCCGGACTAGTCCGGCAGTTCTTC. The entire variable domain, with the rest obtained from reference TRBV12-5 and TRBJ2-1, is as follows: DARVTQTPRHKVTEMGQEVTMRCQPILGHNTVFWYRQTMMQGLELLAYFRNRAPLDDSGMPKDRFSAEMPDATLATLKIQPSEPRDSAVYFCASGLAGLVRQFFGPGTRLTVL.

The gene calls are TRBV10-3 and TRBJ2-3, with 10 bases that match TRBD2. With V trimmed by 6 bases and J by 0 bases, 12 bases remained unmatched. The length of the CDR3 is 18 residues. Germline-derived CDR1 and CDR2 are ENHRY and SYGVKD. CDR3: CAIRGAQREGHSTDTQYF. Written as DNA, the CDR3 is TGTGCCATCAGGGGAGCACAGCGGGAGGGGCATAGCACAGATACGCAGTATTTT.

This rearrangement joins TRBV11-2 to TRBJ2-3; 8 nucleotides align to TRBD1. This CDR3 is 15 amino acids long. Germline V gives CDR1 SGHAT, CDR2 FQNNGV. With V trimmed by 4 bases and J by 1 base, 4 bases remained unmatched. CDR3 sequence (DNA): TGTGCCAGCAGCTACCAGGGGGCCGGCACAGATACGCAGTATTTT. This encodes CASSYQGAGTDTQYF.

The V call is TRBV5-8, the J call TRBJ1-1, with 8 bases aligning to TRBD1. V lost 0 bases, J lost 0 bases, and 4 bases stayed unmatched. There are 16 residues in the CDR3. The germline CDR1 and CDR2 sequences are SGHTS and YDEGEE. CDR3 amino acids: CASSLGTGSMNTEAFF. The CDR3 nucleotides read TGTGCCAGCAGCTTGGGGACAGGGAGCATGAACACTGAAGCTTTCTTT.

There are a few counts of this clone. V is TRBV7-2 and J is TRBJ1-5, with D unresolved. This CDR3 has 14 residues. Germline lookup yields CDR1 SGHTA and CDR2 FQGNSA. V shed 3 bases and J shed 5 bases, with 11 bases lying between them. CDR3 in amino acids: CASSLRAPDQPQHF. As DNA, the CDR3 is TGTGCCAGCAGCTTGCGGGCTCCCGATCAGCCCCAGCATTTT.

The chain joins TRBV6-1 to TRBJ2-3; 8 bases map to TRBD2. The germline V gene encodes CDR1 MNHNS and CDR2 SASEGT. The CDR3 runs 14 residues. V shed 4 bases, J shed 4 bases, and the junction held 4 bases outside the gene matches. The CDR3, as DNA: TGTGCCAGCAGTGCCAGCGGGAGTTCAGATACGCAGTATTTT. Protein product: CASSASGSSDTQYF.

The chain links TRBV29-1 to TRBJ2-1, with 12 bases lining up with TRBD2. Per the germline V gene, CDR1 is SQVTM and CDR2 is ANQGSEA. V lost 6 bases, J lost 9 bases, and 12 bases stayed unmatched. The CDR3 has 15 amino acids. CDR3: CSVETLAGGRSEQFF. The CDR3 bases are TGCAGCGTGGAAACGCTAGCGGGGGGGCGGAGTGAGCAGTTCTTC.

Comment on this clone: Other DNA sequences from this sample encode an identical CDR3 as well. The chain links TRBV18 to TRBJ2-7; 10 nucleotides agree with TRBD2. The CDR3 is made up of 15 amino acids. The germline V gene encodes CDR1 KGHSH and CDR2 LQKENI. V lost 3 bases to trimming and J lost 2 bases; unmatched junction nucleotides: 4. The CDR3 here is CASSPRTSGAYEQYF. The CDR3 nucleotides read TGTGCCAGCTCACCGAGGACTAGCGGAGCCTACGAGCAGTACTTC.

In its sample, this clone was seen once. The chain combines TRBV14 with TRBJ1-2, with a weak D call TRBD1 (6 bases). The germline V and J ends were trimmed by 0 bases and 8 bases, with 16 bases remaining between them. Per the germline V gene, CDR1 is SGHDN and CDR2 is FVKESK. The CDR3 length is 15 residues. CDR3 coding DNA: TGTGCCAGCAGCCAAGATCTCCAGGGGACCCTAGGCTACACCTTC. Amino acids: CASSQDLQGTLGYTF.

The genes are TRBV5-1 and TRBJ2-6; unclear D gene. Per the germline V gene, CDR1 is SGHRS and CDR2 is YFSETQ. Trimming shortened V by 5 bases and J by 15 bases, and 18 bases separated the two germline ends. The CDR3 length is 13 residues. CDR3 amino acids: CASSPSSIRNLTF. CDR3 sequence (DNA): TGCGCCAGCAGTCCCTCCTCAATACGAAACCTGACTTTC.

The V and J genes are TRBV6-5 and TRBJ1-2, with 8 positions matching TRBD1. From germline, CDR1 is MNHEY and CDR2 SVGAGI. The CDR3 runs to 15 residues. The V segment lost 0 bases and the J segment 8 bases; nucleotides outside the gene matches: 8. CDR3 nucleotide sequence: TGTGCCAGCAGTTACTCGAGACAGGGGTCGGCAGGCTACACCTTC. Its protein product is CASSYSRQGSAGYTF.

This chain connects TRBV9 to TRBJ2-7, with D perhaps assigned TRBD1 or TRBD2 (5 bases each). There are 14 residues in the CDR3. Per the germline V gene, CDR1 is SGDLS and CDR2 is YYNGEE. With 3 bases removed from V and 3 bases from J, the gap between germline ends came to 13 bases. CDR3 region: CASSATGTDYEQYF. The CDR3 nucleotides are TGTGCCAGCAGCGCCACCGGGACCGACTACGAGCAGTACTTC.

This chain links TRBV30 with TRBJ2-7; 7 nucleotides match TRBD1. Germline assignment: CDR1 GTSNPN and CDR2 SVGIG (reference sequence). V was pared by 3 bases and J by 5 bases, with 7 bases of the junction left unmatched. The CDR3 runs to 13 residues. CDR3 sequence (DNA): TGTGCCTGGAGCAACCAGGGGGTCAACGAGCAGTACTTC. It yields the protein CAWSNQGVNEQYF. The full variable domain, with the rest looked up from reference TRBV30 and TRBJ2-7, is SQTIHQWPATLVQPVGSPLSLECTVEGTSNPNLYWYRQAAGRGLQLLFYSVGIGQISSEVPQNLSASRPQDRQFILSSKKLLLSDSGFYLCAWSNQGVNEQYFGPGTRLTVT.

The chain combines TRBV19 with TRBJ2-1, with 11 positions matching TRBD2. Germline V gene sequence: CDR1 LNHDA, CDR2 SQIVND (reference sequence). CDR3 length equals 14 residues. The V segment lost 8 bases and the J segment 5 bases; nucleotides outside the gene matches: 5. The CDR3: CASVSGRADNEQFF. DNA for the CDR3: TGTGCCAGTGTTAGCGGGAGGGCCGACAATGAGCAGTTCTTC.

V and J are TRBV11-2 and TRBJ2-5; no definite D call. The CDR3 spans 16 residues. Trimming removed 1 base from V and 6 bases from J, with 18 bases in between. Germline V lookup: CDR1 SGHAT, CDR2 FQNNGV. DNA of the CDR3: TGTGCCAGCAGCTTAGCACGGTCAGCCACAGCGAAGACCCAGTACTTC. It translates to CASSLARSATAKTQYF.